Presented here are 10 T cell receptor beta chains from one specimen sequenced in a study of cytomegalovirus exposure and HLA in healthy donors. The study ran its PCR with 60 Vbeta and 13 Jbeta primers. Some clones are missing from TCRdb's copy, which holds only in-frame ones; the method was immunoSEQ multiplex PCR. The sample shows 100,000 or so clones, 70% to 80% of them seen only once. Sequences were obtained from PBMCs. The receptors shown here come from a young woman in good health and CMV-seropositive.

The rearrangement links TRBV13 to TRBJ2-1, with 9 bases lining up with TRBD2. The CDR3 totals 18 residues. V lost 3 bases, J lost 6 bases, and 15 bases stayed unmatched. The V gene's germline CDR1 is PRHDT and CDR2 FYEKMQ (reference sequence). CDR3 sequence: CASSLGRGPAGGSNEQFF. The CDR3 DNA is TGTGCCAGCAGCTTGGGAAGGGGGCCCGCGGGAGGGTCCAATGAGCAGTTCTTC.

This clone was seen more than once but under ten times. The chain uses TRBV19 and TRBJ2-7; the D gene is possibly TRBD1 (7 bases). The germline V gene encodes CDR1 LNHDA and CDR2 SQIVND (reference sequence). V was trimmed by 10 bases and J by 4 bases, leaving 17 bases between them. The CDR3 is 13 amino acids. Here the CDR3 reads CATQGGLFYEQYF. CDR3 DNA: TGTGCCACTCAGGGGGGACTTTTTTACGAGCAGTACTTC.

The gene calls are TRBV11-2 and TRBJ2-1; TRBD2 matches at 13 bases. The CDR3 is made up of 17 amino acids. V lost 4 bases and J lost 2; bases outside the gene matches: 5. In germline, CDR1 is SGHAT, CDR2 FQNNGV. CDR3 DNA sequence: TGTGCCAGCAGCTCACGTGGGACTAGCGGGACCTACAATGAGCAGTTCTTC. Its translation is CASSSRGTSGTYNEQFF.

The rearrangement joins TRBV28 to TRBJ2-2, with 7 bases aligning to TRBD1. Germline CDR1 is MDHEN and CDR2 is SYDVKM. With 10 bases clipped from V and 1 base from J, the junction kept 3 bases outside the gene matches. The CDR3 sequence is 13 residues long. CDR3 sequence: CAIWDRNTGELFF. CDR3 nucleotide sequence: TGTGCCATCTGGGACAGGAACACCGGGGAGCTGTTTTTT.

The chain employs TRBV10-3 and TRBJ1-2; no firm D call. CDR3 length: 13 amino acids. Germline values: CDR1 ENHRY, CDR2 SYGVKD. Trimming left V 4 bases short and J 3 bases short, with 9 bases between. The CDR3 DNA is TGTGCCATCAGTGGTCGGGAGGACTATGGCTACACCTTC. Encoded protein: CAISGREDYGYTF.

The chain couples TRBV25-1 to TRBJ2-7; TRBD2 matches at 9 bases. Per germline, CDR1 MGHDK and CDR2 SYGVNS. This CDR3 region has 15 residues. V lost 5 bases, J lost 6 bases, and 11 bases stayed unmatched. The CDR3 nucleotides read TGTGCCAGCAGTCCTTATAGCGGGGGTTGGATCGAGCAGTACTTC. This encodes CASSPYSGGWIEQYF.

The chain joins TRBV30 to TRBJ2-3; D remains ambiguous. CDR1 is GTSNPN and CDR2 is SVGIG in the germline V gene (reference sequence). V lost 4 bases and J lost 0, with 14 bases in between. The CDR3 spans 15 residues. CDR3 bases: TGTGCCTGGAAAATCGCGGATACTAGCACAGATACGCAGTATTTT. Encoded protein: CAWKIADTSTDTQYF.

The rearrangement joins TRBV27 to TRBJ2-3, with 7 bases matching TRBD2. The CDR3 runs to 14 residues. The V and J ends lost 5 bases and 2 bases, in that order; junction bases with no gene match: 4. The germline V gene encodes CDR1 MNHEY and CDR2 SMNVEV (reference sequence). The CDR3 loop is CASSQRDFTDTQYF. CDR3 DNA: TGTGCCAGCAGTCAGCGGGACTTCACAGATACGCAGTATTTT.

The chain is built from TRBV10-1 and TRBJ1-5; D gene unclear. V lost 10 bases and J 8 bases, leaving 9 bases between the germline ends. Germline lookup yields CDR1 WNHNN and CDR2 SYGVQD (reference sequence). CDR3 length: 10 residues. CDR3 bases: TGCGCCACCCTGAGGGAGCCCCAGCATTTT. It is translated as CATLREPQHF.

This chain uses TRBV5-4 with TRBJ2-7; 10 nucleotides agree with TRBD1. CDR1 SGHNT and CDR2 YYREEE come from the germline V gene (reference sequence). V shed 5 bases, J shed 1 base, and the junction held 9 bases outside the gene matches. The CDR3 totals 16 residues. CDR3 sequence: CASRRRDRGLSYEQYF. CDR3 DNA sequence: TGTGCCAGCAGACGCCGGGACAGGGGTTTGTCCTACGAGCAGTACTTC.